These T cell receptor beta chains were read from a single sample in a study of T cells in Graves' hyperthyroidism and ophthalmopathy. MiXCR was run by TCRdb on the multiplex PCR reads, yielding one entry per CDR3 protein. Found here are fewer than 650,000 distinct CDR3 sequences, approximately 14% of them singletons; the top ten hold around 13%. The sample was blood. All receptors come from a woman between 40 and 55 years old with Graves' hyperthyroidism. Both conserved end residues are part of each CDR3. The D gene is left open where the match is weak.

TRBV19,.,CASSKGRGEQFF
TRBV7-9,TRBD1,CASRSSGQSSTDTQYF
TRBV6-1,.,CASSEFFGNTIYF
TRBV5-1,TRBD2,CASSLAPKPSGTYEQYF
TRBV30,TRBD1,CAWSRQGAKEQYF
TRBV27,.,CASSLFQNTGELFF
TRBV2,.,CASIGFTANTEAFF
TRBV4-1,TRBD1,CASSQEHRQGQETQYF
TRBV7-3,.,CASSFILAPEETQYF
TRBV7-2,.,CASSLGGTGGQETQYF
TRBV9,.,CASSVGSMNTEAFF
TRBV5-1,.,CASSFYICSATKGLAGLYEQYF
TRBV20-1,.,CSASGAGSSYNEQFF
TRBV7-9,.,CASTESRTDYGYTF
TRBV5-1,.,CASSPKPSYNEQFF
TRBV2,.,CASSGLGNEQFF
TRBV20-1,TRBD2,CSAPVVLAGRGAKNIQYF
TRBV6-1,.,CASSSWSTSDKYF
TRBV27,.,CASSFSQSNEQFF
TRBV10-3,TRBD2,CASRVAGGETQYF
TRBV3-1,TRBD2,CASSQMGLGSDEQFF
TRBV2,.,CASSVYSYNEQFF
TRBV4-1,.,CASGGTDEQYF
TRBV28,.,CASRSPGDSKEQYF
TRBV5-1,.,CASRWGAAGNEKLFF
TRBV4-1,.,CASSQDRRSLTGANVLTF
TRBV12-3/TRBV12-4,TRBD1,CASSLFGTGEDEQFF
TRBV28,.,CASSFGPAGGNKQFF
TRBV3-1,.,CASSPGTREAFF
TRBV30,.,CAWSGMGIPLIYEAFF
TRBV11-2,.,CASSSSGGGHNEQFF
TRBV2,TRBD2,CASSALAGGPYEQYF
TRBV28,TRBD2,CASSLLGTSSYNEQFF
TRBV2,.,CASSEAEGVDTEAFF
TRBV29-1,TRBD1,CSAGQGNEKLFF
TRBV7-8,TRBD2,CASSTGLAGRTGELFF
TRBV2,.,CASTHPGFYGAYEQYF
TRBV30,.,CASYGPVEGNYEQYF
TRBV15,TRBD2,CATSRDGISGNYETQYF
TRBV20-1,TRBD2,CSAPTSGGETQYF
TRBV2,.,CASRGELINEQFF
TRBV7-3,TRBD1,CASSPYVGGGVETQYF
TRBV3-1,.,CASSQERLVRQETQYF
TRBV19,TRBD1,CASNSGTGSNQPQHF
TRBV30,TRBD2,CAWRASKLAGLNTGELFF
TRBV12-3/TRBV12-4,.,CASSLAVSSYNEQFF
TRBV5-5,TRBD1,CASSWGQGHQPQHF
TRBV6-5,.,CASSYEAPHTEQGAFF
TRBV20-1,.,CSARVAGGSVSPLHF
TRBV28,.,CASSFIVNYGYTF
TRBV27,TRBD1,CASSYQYRGPTYEQYF
TRBV5-1,.,CASSVTGSNYGYTF
TRBV5-1,TRBD1,CASSVGGQGGYEQYF
TRBV9,TRBD1,CASSGPDRATTF